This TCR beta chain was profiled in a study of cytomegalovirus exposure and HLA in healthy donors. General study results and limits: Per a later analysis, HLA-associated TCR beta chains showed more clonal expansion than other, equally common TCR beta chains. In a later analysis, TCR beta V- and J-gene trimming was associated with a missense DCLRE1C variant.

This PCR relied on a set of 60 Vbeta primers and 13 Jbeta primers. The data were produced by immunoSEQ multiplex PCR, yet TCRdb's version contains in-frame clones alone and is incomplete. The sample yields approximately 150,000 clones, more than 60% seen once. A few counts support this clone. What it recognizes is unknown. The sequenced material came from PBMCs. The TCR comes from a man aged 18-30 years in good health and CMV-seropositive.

CDR3 bases: TGTGCCAGCAGCTTAGTGGGCTCCAAGAATACCCAGTACTTC. It encodes CASSLVGSKNTQYF. This chain joins TRBV7-9 and TRBJ2-5; no clear D gene. CDR3 length: 14 residues. With 1 base removed from V and 8 bases from J, the gap between germline ends came to 14 bases. In germline, CDR1 is SEHNR, CDR2 FQNEAQ (reference sequence).